This entry lists 23 T cell receptor beta chains sequenced from one sample in a study of blood T cell repertoires in COVID-19. Produced via immunoSEQ multiplex PCR; TCRdb's table is partial and in-frame only. This table holds under 150,000 clones, 84% found once. Material for sequencing was PBMCs or T cells enriched from blood (not recorded which). The receptors here all came from a man between 50 and 59 years old in a cohort exposed to, infected with or recovered from COVID-19 (not recorded which).

This chain connects TRBV14 to TRBJ1-4, with D possibly matching TRBD1 (5 bases). Trimming stripped 0 bases from V and 7 bases from J, with 18 bases between. CDR3 size: 17 residues. Germline V CDR1 and CDR2: SGHDN, FVKESK. The CDR3 here is CASSQDRETASGEKLFF. CDR3 nucleotide sequence: TGTGCCAGCAGCCAAGATCGAGAGACAGCCTCAGGTGAAAAACTGTTTTTT.

The chain employs TRBV7-9 and TRBJ1-3; D perhaps matches TRBD1 (5 bases). CDR1 is SEHNR, CDR2 FQNEAQ, per germline (reference sequence). Trimming left V 1 base short and J 0 bases short, with 13 bases between. This CDR3 comprises 17 residues. The CDR3 is CASSLGGSVISGNTIYF. In DNA, the CDR3 is TGTGCCAGCAGCTTAGGGGGCAGCGTGATCTCTGGAAACACCATATATTTT. The whole variable domain, remainder taken from reference TRBV7-9 and TRBJ1-3, is DTGVSQNPRHKITKRGQNVTFRCDPISEHNRLYWYRQTLGQGPEFLTYFQNEAQLEKSRLLSDRFSAERPKGSFSTLEIQRTEQGDSAMYLCASSLGGSVISGNTIYFGEGSWLTVV.

The chain links TRBV7-6 to TRBJ1-1; unclear D gene. Germline V lookup: CDR1 SGHVS, CDR2 FNYEAQ. The V end was cut by 5 bases, the J end by 4 bases, with 20 bases between. The CDR3 is 16 amino acids. CDR3 DNA sequence: TGTGCCAGCAGCCCCCCCCTAATTTCGCCGAGCACTGAAGCTTTCTTT. Protein sequence: CASSPPLISPSTEAFF. Combining the CDR3 with reference TRBV7-6 and TRBJ1-1 gives the whole variable domain GAGVSQSPRYKVTKRGQDVALRCDPISGHVSLYWYRQALGQGPEFLTYFNYEAQQDKSGLPNDRFSAERPEGSISTLTIQRTEQRDSAMYRCASSPPLISPSTEAFFGQGTRLTVV.

The chain combines TRBV30 with TRBJ2-3; 8 bases fit TRBD1. Germline CDR1 reads GTSNPN; CDR2 reads SVGIG (reference sequence). The V and J ends lost 3 bases and 0 bases, in that order; junction bases with no gene match: 8. The CDR3 is 16 amino acids. Written as DNA, the CDR3 is TGTGCCTGGAGCATCGGACAGGGCCCTAGCACAGATACGCAGTATTTT. It translates to CAWSIGQGPSTDTQYF.

V gene TRBV18 combines with J gene TRBJ2-7, with 11 bases fitting TRBD1. The CDR3 loop spans 16 amino acids. Germline V lookup: CDR1 KGHSH, CDR2 LQKENI. With 6 bases clipped from V and 6 bases from J, the junction kept 13 bases outside the gene matches. As DNA, the CDR3 is TGTGCCAGCTCGAGAATAGCGGGACAGGGGGTCCCCGAGCAGTACTTC. It yields the protein CASSRIAGQGVPEQYF.

This CDR3 reads CASSLGRGTGETQYF. DNA for the CDR3: TGCGCCAGCAGCTTGGGCAGGGGCACGGGGGAGACCCAGTACTTC. This chain links TRBV5-1 with TRBJ2-5; D perhaps matches TRBD1 (6 bases). The CDR3 has 15 residues. Germline CDR1 and CDR2: SGHRS and YFSETQ. With 0 bases removed from V and 5 bases from J, the gap between germline ends came to 14 bases.

This chain links TRBV3-1 (or the pseudogene TRBV3-2) with TRBJ1-6; 10 bases are a match to TRBD1. V lost 4 bases to trimming and J lost 10 bases; unmatched junction nucleotides: 7. Germline values: CDR1 LGHDT, CDR2 YNNKEL (reference sequence). The CDR3 is made up of 15 amino acids. The chain's CDR3 is CASSRWDRGRSPLHF. The CDR3 nucleotides are TGTGCCAGCAGCCGCTGGGACAGGGGACGGTCACCCCTCCACTTT.

V gene TRBV9 combines with J gene TRBJ2-2; D may be TRBD1 (6 bases). The CDR3 runs to 16 residues. The V end lost 4 bases, the J end lost 6 bases, and 19 bases lay between the germline ends. CDR1 and CDR2 (germline): SGDLS, YYNGEE. CDR3 DNA sequence: TGTGCCAGCAGCCCGAGCAGGGGTTGGATCCCCGGGGAGCTGTTTTTT. This translates into CASSPSRGWIPGELFF. Based on the CDR3 plus reference TRBV9 and TRBJ2-2, the full variable domain is DSGVTQTPKHLITATGQRVTLRCSPRSGDLSVYWYQQSLDQGLQFLIQYYNGEERAKGNILERFSAQQFPDLHSELNLSSLELGDSALYFCASSPSRGWIPGELFFGEGSRLTVL.

For the CDR3, the DNA is TGCGCCAGCAGGCTCGACAGGGAGTACGAGCAGTACTTC. Its translation: CASRLDREYEQYF. The chain carries TRBV10-2 and TRBJ2-7; 7 bases fit TRBD1. The CDR3 contains 13 residues. Per germline, CDR1 WSHSY and CDR2 SAAADI. V lost 6 bases and J lost 4; bases outside the gene matches: 6.

The chain uses TRBV6-5 and TRBJ2-3; 9 positions match TRBD2. The CDR3 loop spans 16 amino acids. Germline assignment: CDR1 MNHEY and CDR2 SVGAGI. With V trimmed by 0 bases and J by 3 bases, 4 bases remained unmatched. CDR3 in amino acids: CASSYSSSGVTDTQYF. The CDR3 nucleotides are TGTGCCAGCAGTTACTCTTCTAGCGGGGTTACAGATACGCAGTATTTT.

This clone appeared a few times. V and J are TRBV6-5 and TRBJ1-2, with D tentatively TRBD1 (6 bases). There are 15 residues in the CDR3. Germline CDR1 reads MNHEY; CDR2 reads SVGAGI. The V and J ends lost 4 bases and 5 bases respectively, with 17 bases between them. CDR3 protein: CASSSSWTEKYGYTF. DNA of the CDR3: TGTGCCAGCAGTTCTTCCTGGACAGAAAAATATGGCTACACCTTC.

V usage is TRBV6-5 and J usage is TRBJ2-2; 7 bases are a match to TRBD2. J gave up 7 bases and V 4 bases, and 9 bases lay outside the gene matches. CDR1 is MNHEY and CDR2 is SVGAGI in the germline V gene. There are 15 residues in the CDR3. This CDR3 is CASSFRLALIGELFF. The DNA for the CDR3 is TGTGCCAGCAGTTTTCGACTAGCTCTCATCGGGGAGCTGTTTTTT.

The chain joins TRBV7-9 to TRBJ1-3; D may be TRBD1 (6 bases). CDR3 size: 13 residues. Germline assignment: CDR1 SEHNR and CDR2 FQNEAQ (reference sequence). V dropped 1 base and J dropped 6 bases, with 7 bases sitting between them. The CDR3 loop is CASSLGQANTIYF. CDR3 nucleotides: TGTGCCAGCAGCTTAGGACAGGCAAACACCATATATTTT.

The chain couples TRBV7-8 to TRBJ2-7, with D unclear. Germline V gene sequence: CDR1 SGHVS, CDR2 FQNEAQ. The CDR3 contains 12 residues. Trimming pared 1 base from V and 3 bases from J, leaving 4 bases between. The CDR3 loop is CASSLVGYEQYF. DNA for the CDR3: TGTGCCAGCAGCTTAGTCGGCTACGAGCAGTACTTC.

CDR3 bases: TGCGCCAGCAGCCAAGATCTGCAGGGGAATCAGCCCCAGCATTTT. Protein: CASSQDLQGNQPQHF. The V gene is TRBV4-1, the J gene TRBJ1-5; D perhaps matches TRBD1 (6 bases). V was trimmed by 0 bases and J by 4 bases, leaving 10 bases between them. Per germline, CDR1 MGHRA and CDR2 YSYEKL. There are 15 residues in the CDR3.

This chain connects TRBV5-1 to TRBJ2-1; D perhaps matches TRBD2 (7 bases). CDR3 size: 19 residues. Germline V gene lookup returns CDR1 SGHRS and CDR2 YFSETQ. Trimming left V 3 bases short and J 6 bases short, with 28 bases between. The chain's CDR3 is CASSWGGFQRGAPSNEQFF. In nucleotides, the CDR3 is TGCGCCAGCAGCTGGGGGGGCTTCCAGCGGGGTGCCCCCTCCAATGAGCAGTTCTTC.

The genes are TRBV6-2 or TRBV6-3 and TRBJ1-2; 7 positions match TRBD1. Losses at the gene ends were 5 bases for V and 4 bases for J; bases not matched to a gene: 7. The V gene's germline CDR1 is MNHEY and CDR2 SVGEGT. The length of the CDR3 is 14 residues. In DNA form, the CDR3 reads TGTGCCAGCAGTGACCCTCGGACAGGCTATGGCTACACCTTC. The encoded protein is CASSDPRTGYGYTF.

The chain employs TRBV14 and TRBJ2-5, with a possible D match to TRBD2 (6 bases). Germline lookup yields CDR1 SGHDN and CDR2 FVKESK. The CDR3 is 14 amino acids. Trimming removed 1 base at V and 5 bases at J, with 11 bases between. CDR3 DNA sequence: TGTGCCAGCAGCCAAGGAGGGGCGGGGGAGACCCAGTACTTC. Its protein is CASSQGGAGETQYF.

The chain carries TRBV27 and TRBJ2-7, with 12 bases lining up with TRBD2. The trim removed 4 bases at V and 2 bases at J, leaving 6 bases unmatched. The CDR3 is 16 residues long. Germline V gene sequence: CDR1 MNHEY, CDR2 SMNVEV (reference sequence). CDR3 loop: CASSSPSGGAPYEQYF. CDR3 nucleotide sequence: TGTGCCAGCAGTTCGCCTAGCGGGGGGGCCCCCTACGAGCAGTACTTC.

J is TRBJ2-3 and V is TRBV10-2; D is undetermined. This CDR3 has 14 residues. CDR1 is WSHSY, CDR2 SAAADI, per germline. V lost 2 bases, J lost 1 base, and 7 bases lay in between. The CDR3 sequence is CASSEQSRTDTQYF. The CDR3 bases are TGCGCCAGCAGTGAGCAAAGCCGCACAGATACGCAGTATTTT.

CDR3 DNA sequence: TGTGCCAGCAGTGAAAGGCCTAGGAGTGGAAACACCATATATTTT. Amino acids: CASSERPRSGNTIYF. The chain links TRBV6-1 to TRBJ1-3, with no clear D. Germline V CDR1 and CDR2: MNHNS, SASEGT. The CDR3 loop spans 15 amino acids. Trimming stripped 2 bases from V and 3 bases from J, with 11 bases between.

The chain is built from TRBV6-6 and TRBJ1-1; D unresolved. The length of the CDR3 is 12 residues. Germline loops: CDR1 MNHNY, CDR2 SVGAGI (reference sequence). V gave up 7 bases and J gave up 4 bases, with 10 bases separating them. This CDR3 is CASKGGGTEAFF. The CDR3 DNA reads as TGTGCCAGCAAGGGCGGAGGCACTGAAGCTTTCTTT.

The J gene is TRBJ2-2, the V gene TRBV9, with D tentatively TRBD2 (6 bases). V was pared by 0 bases and J by 6 bases, with 15 bases between. CDR1 SGDLS and CDR2 YYNGEE come from the germline V gene. The CDR3 is 16 amino acids. The CDR3 DNA reads TGTGCCAGCAGCGTAGCTCTTCGGAGGGCGGCCGGGGAGCTGTTTTTT. Protein product: CASSVALRRAAGELFF.